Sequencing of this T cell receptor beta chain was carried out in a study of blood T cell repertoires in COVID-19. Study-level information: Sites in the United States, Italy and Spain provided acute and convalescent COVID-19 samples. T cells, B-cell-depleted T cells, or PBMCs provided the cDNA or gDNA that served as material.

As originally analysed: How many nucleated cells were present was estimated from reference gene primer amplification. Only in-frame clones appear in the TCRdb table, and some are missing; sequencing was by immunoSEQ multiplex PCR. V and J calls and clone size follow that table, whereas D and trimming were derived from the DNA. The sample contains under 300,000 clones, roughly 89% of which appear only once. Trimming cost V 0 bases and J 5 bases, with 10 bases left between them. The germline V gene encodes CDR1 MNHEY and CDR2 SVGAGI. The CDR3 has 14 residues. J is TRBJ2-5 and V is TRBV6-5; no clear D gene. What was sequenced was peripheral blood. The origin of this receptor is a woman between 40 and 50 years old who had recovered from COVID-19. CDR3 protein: CASSYSSGWETQYF. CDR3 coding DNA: TGTGCCAGCAGTTACTCGTCCGGGTGGGAGACCCAGTACTTC.